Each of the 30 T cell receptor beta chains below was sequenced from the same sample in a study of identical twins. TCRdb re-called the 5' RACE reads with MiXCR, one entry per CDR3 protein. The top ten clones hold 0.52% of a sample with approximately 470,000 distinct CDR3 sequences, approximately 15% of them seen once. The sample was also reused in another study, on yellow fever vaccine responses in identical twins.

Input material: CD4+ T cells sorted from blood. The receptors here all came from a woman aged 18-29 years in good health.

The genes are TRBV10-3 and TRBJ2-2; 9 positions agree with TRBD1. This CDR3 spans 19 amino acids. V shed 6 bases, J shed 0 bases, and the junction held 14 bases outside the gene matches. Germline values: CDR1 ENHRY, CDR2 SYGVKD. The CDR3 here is CAIRKQGARTGSNTGELFF. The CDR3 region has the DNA TGTGCCATCAGAAAACAGGGGGCGAGGACGGGCTCGAACACCGGGGAGCTGTTTTTT.

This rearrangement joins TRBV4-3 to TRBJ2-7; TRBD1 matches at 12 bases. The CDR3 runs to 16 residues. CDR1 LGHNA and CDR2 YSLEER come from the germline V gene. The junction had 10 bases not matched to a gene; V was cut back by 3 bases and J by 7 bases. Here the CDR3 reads CASSHLPGQGAEEQYF. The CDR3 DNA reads TGCGCCAGCAGCCACTTACCGGGACAGGGGGCTGAAGAGCAGTACTTC.

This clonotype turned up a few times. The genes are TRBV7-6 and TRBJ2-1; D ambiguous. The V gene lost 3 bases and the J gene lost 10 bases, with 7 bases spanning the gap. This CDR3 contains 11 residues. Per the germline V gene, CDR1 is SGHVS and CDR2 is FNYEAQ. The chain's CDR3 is CASSFTSEQFF. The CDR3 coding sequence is TGTGCCAGCAGCTTTACGAGCGAGCAGTTCTTC.

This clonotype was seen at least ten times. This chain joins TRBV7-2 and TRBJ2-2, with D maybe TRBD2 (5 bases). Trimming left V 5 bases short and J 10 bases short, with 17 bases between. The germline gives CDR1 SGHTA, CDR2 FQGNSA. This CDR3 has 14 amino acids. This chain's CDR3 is CASSPEVWRVELFF. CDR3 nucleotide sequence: TGTGCCAGCAGCCCGGAGGTGTGGCGGGTGGAGCTGTTTTTT. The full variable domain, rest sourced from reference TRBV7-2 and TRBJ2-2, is GAGVSQSPSNKVTEKGKDVELRCDPISGHTALYWYRQSLGQGLEFLIYFQGNSAPDKSGLPSDRFSAERTGGSVSTLTIQRTQQEDSAVYLCASSPEVWRVELFFGEGSRLTVL.

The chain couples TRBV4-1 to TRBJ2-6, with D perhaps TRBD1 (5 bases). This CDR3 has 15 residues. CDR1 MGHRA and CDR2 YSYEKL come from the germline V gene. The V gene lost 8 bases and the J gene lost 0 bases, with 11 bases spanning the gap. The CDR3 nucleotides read TGCGCCAGCGCCGGTAGGGGCTCTGGGGCCAACGTCCTGACTTTC. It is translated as CASAGRGSGANVLTF.

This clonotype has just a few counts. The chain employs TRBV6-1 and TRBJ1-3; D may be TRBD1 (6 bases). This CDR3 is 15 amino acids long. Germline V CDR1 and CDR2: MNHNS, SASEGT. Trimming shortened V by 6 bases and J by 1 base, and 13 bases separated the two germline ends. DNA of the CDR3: TGTGCCAGCAGCACGGGGGCGAAGTCTGGAAACACCATATATTTT. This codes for CASSTGAKSGNTIYF.

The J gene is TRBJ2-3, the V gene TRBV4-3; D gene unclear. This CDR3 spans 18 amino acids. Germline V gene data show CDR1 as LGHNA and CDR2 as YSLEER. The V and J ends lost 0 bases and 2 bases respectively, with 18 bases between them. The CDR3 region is CASSQDGGLLTYTDTQYF. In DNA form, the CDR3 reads TGCGCCAGCAGCCAAGACGGCGGATTGTTGACCTACACAGATACGCAGTATTTT.

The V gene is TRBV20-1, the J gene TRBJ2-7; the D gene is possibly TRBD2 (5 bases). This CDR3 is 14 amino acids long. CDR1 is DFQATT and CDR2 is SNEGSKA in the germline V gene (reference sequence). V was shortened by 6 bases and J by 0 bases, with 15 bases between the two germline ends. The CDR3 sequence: CSATRAVSSYEQYF. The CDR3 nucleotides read TGCAGTGCCACACGAGCGGTAAGCTCCTACGAGCAGTACTTC.

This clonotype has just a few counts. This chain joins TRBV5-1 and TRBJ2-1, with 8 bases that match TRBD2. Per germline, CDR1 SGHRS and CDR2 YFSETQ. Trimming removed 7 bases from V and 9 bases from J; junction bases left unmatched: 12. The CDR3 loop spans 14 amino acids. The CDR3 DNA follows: TGCGCCAGCTCTCCCGGGACTAGTAAGACTGAGCAGTTCTTC. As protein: CASSPGTSKTEQFF.

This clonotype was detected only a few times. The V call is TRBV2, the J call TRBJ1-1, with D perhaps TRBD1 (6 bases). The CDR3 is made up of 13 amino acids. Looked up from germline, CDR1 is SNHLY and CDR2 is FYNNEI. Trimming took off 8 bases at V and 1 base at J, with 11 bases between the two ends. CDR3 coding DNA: TGTGCCAGCTCTCGACAGGCGAACACTGAAGCTTTCTTT. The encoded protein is CASSRQANTEAFF.

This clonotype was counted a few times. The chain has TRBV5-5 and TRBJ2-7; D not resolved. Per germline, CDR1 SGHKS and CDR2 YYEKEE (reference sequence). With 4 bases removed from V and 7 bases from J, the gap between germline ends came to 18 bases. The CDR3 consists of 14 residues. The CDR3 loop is CASSLRLESREQYF. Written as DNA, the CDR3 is TGTGCCAGCAGCCTGAGGTTAGAGTCGAGAGAGCAGTACTTC.

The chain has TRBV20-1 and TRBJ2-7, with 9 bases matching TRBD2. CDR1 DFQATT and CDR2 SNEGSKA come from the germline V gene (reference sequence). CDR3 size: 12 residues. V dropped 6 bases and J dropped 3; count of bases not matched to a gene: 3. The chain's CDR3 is CSATSGYYEQYF. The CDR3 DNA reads TGCAGTGCCACTAGCGGGTACTACGAGCAGTACTTC.

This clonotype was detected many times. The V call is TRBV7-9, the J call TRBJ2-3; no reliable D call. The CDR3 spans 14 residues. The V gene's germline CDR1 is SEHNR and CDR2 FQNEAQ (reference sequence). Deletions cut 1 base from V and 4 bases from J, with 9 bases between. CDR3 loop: CASSLGSSADTQYF. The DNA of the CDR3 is TGTGCCAGCAGCTTAGGGTCCTCGGCAGATACGCAGTATTTT.

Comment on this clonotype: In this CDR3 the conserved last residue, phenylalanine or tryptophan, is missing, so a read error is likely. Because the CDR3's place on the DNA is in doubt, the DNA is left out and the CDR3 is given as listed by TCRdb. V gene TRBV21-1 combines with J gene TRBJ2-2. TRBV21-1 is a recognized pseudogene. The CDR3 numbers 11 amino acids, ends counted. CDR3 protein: CASESLFWGGS.

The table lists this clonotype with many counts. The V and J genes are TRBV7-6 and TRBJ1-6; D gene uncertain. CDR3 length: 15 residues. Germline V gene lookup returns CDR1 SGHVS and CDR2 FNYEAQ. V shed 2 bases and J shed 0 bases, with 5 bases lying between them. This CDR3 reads CASSLSSSYNSPLHF. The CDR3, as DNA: TGTGCCAGCAGCTTATCGAGCTCCTATAATTCACCCCTCCACTTT.

The CDR3: CASRDQGNEKLFF. CDR3 sequence (DNA): TGTGCCAGCAGAGACCAGGGTAATGAAAAACTGTTTTTT. The chain uses TRBV7-6 and TRBJ1-4; D is perhaps TRBD1 (5 bases). Germline CDR1 and CDR2: SGHVS and FNYEAQ. V lost 6 bases, J lost 4 bases, and 9 bases lay in between. This CDR3 comprises 13 residues.

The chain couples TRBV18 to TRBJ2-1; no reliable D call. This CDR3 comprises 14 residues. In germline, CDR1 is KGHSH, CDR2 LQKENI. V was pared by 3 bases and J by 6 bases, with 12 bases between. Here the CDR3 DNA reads TGTGCCAGCTCACCTCGGAGATCTGGCAATGAGCAGTTCTTC. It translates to CASSPRRSGNEQFF.

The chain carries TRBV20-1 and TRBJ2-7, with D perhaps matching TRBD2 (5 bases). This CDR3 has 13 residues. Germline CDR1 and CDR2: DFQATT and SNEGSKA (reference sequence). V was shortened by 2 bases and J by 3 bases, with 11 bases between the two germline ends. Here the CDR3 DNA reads TGCAGTGCTAGAAGAGCGGATTTCTACGAGCAGTACTTC. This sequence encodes CSARRADFYEQYF.

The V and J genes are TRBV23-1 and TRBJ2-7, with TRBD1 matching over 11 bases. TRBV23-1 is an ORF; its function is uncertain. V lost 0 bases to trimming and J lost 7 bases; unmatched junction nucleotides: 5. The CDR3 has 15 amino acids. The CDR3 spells CASSQSDRGRLEQYF. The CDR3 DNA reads TGCGCCAGCAGTCAATCGGACAGGGGGCGCTTGGAGCAGTACTTC.

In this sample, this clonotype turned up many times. CDR3 coding DNA: TGCAGTGCTAGACGACTAGCCTACGAGCAGTACTTC. It encodes CSARRLAYEQYF. The chain recombines TRBV20-1 with TRBJ2-7; tentative D call: TRBD2 (6 bases). V was shortened by 2 bases and J by 2 bases, with 7 bases between the two germline ends. The CDR3 length is 12 residues. Germline V lookup: CDR1 DFQATT, CDR2 SNEGSKA (reference sequence).

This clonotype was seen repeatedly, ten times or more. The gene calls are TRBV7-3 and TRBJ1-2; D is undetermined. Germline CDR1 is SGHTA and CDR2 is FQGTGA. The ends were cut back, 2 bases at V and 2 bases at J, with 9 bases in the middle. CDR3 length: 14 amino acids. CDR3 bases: TGTGCCAGCAGCTTAGTGGGTCCGAACTATGGCTACACCTTC. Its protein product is CASSLVGPNYGYTF. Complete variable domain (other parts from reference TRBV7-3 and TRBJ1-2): GAGVSQTPSNKVTEKGKYVELRCDPISGHTALYWYRQSLGQGPEFLIYFQGTGAADDSGLPNDRFFAVRPEGSVSTLKIQRTERGDSAVYLCASSLVGPNYGYTFGSGTRLTVV.

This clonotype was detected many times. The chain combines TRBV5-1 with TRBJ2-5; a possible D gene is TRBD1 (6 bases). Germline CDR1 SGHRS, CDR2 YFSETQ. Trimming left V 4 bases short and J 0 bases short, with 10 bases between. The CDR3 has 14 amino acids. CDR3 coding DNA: TGCGCCAGCAGCATAGGGACACACCAAGAGACCCAGTACTTC. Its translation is CASSIGTHQETQYF.

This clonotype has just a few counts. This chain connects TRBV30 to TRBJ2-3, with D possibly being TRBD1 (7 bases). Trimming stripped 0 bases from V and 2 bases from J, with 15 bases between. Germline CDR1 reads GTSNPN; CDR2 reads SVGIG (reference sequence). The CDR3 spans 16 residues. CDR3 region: CAWSVRSGGLTDTQYF. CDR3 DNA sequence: TGTGCCTGGAGTGTACGATCAGGGGGACTCACAGATACGCAGTATTTT.

CDR3 bases: TGTGCCAGCAGCTTCGCGGGGGCGGATTTGGAGACCCAGTACTTC. Translating gives CASSFAGADLETQYF. The genes are TRBV5-5 and TRBJ2-5; possible D gene TRBD2, 7 bases. Germline lookup yields CDR1 SGHKS and CDR2 YYEKEE (reference sequence). V dropped 2 bases and J dropped 5 bases, with 16 bases sitting between them. CDR3 size: 15 residues.

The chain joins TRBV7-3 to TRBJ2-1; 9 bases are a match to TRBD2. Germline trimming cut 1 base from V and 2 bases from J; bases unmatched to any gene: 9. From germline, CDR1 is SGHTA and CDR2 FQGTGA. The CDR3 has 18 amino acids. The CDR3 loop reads CASSLKAVGGGAYNEQFF. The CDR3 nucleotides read TGTGCCAGCAGCTTAAAGGCGGTCGGCGGGGGGGCCTACAATGAGCAGTTCTTC. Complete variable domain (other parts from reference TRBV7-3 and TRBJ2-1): GAGVSQTPSNKVTEKGKYVELRCDPISGHTALYWYRQSLGQGPEFLIYFQGTGAADDSGLPNDRFFAVRPEGSVSTLKIQRTERGDSAVYLCASSLKAVGGGAYNEQFFGPGTRLTVL.

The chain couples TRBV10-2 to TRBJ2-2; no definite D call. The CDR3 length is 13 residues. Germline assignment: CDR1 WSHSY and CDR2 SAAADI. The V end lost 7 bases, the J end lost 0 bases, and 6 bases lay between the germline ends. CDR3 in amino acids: CASNTPNTGELFF. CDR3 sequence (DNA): TGCGCCAGCAACACCCCGAACACCGGGGAGCTGTTTTTT.

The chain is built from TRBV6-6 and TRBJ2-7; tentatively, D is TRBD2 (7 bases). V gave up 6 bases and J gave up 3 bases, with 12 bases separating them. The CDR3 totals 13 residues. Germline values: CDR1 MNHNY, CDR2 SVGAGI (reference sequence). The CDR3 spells CASRGGLLYEQYF. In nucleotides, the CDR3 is TGTGCCAGCAGGGGGGGGCTCCTCTACGAGCAGTACTTC.

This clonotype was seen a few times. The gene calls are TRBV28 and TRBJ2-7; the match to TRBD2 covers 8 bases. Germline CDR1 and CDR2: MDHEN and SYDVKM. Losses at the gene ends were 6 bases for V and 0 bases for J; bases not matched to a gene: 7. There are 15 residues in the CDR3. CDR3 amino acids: CASRSPGLGSYEQYF. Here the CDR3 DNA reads TGTGCCAGCAGGTCTCCGGGACTAGGCTCCTACGAGCAGTACTTC. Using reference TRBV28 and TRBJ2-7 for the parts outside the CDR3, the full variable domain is DVKVTQSSRYLVKRTGEKVFLECVQDMDHENMFWYRQDPGLGLRLIYFSYDVKMKEKGDIPEGYSVSREKKERFSLILESASTNQTSMYLCASRSPGLGSYEQYFGPGTRLTVT.

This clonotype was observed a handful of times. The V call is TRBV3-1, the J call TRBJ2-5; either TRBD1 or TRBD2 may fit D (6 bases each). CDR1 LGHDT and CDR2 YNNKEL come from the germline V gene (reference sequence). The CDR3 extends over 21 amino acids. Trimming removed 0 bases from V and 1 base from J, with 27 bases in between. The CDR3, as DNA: TGTGCCAGCAGCCAAGACTGGGACCTGACTGGGACTCCGACAGGCCAAGAGACCCAGTACTTC. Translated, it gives CASSQDWDLTGTPTGQETQYF.

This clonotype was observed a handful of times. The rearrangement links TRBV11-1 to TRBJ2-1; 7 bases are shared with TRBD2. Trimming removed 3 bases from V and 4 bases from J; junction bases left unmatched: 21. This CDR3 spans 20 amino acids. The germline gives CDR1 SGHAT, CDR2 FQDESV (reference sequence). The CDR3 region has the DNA TGTGCCAGCAGCTTCGGTGGGAGGGATCCCACTCGTCCTCGATACAATGAGCAGTTCTTC. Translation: CASSFGGRDPTRPRYNEQFF. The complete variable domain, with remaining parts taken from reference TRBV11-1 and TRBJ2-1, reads EAEVAQSPRYKITEKSQAVAFWCDPISGHATLYWYRQILGQGPELLVQFQDESVVDDSQLPKDRFSAERLKGVDSTLKIQPAELGDSAMYLCASSFGGRDPTRPRYNEQFFGPGTRLTVL.